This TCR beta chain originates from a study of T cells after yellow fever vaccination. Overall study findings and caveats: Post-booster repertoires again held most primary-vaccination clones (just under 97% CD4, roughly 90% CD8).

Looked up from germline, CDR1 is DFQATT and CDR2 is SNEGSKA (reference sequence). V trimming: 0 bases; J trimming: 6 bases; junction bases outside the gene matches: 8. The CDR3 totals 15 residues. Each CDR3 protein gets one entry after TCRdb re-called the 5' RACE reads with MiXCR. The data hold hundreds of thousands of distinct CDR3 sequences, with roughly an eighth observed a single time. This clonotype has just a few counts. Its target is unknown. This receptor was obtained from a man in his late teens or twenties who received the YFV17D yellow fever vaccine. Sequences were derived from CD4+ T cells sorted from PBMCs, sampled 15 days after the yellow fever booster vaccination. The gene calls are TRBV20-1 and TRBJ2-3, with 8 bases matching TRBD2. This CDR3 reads CSARDPSGGGDTQYF. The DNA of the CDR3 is TGCAGTGCTAGAGATCCCAGCGGGGGCGGGGATACGCAGTATTTT.